This T cell receptor (beta chain) was documented in a study of blood T cell repertoires in COVID-19. Study as a whole: T cells, B-cell-depleted T cells, or PBMCs provided the cDNA or gDNA that served as material.

V was cut by 3 bases and J by 8 bases, with 13 bases left in between. Germline CDR1 LGHNA, CDR2 YNFKEQ. The CDR3 has 13 amino acids. This table comes from immunoSEQ multiplex PCR, and its TCRdb copy is limited to in-frame clones, with some not included. The table records 14,000 or so clones, 83% of them present only once. The sample comprised peripheral blood. This clonotype was obtained from a man between 40 and 49 years old with active or convalescent COVID-19. V gene TRBV4-2 combines with J gene TRBJ1-1; D not resolved. The CDR3 loop is CASSQGLGSEAFF. In DNA form, the CDR3 reads TGTGCCAGCAGCCAGGGGTTAGGGAGCGAAGCTTTCTTT.